The present T cell receptor beta chain was sequenced within a study of cytomegalovirus exposure and HLA in healthy donors. Study information: A later analysis reported the 100 to 150 validation repertoires used the same platform as the approximately 650 first-cohort repertoires.

Using immunoSEQ multiplex PCR, the repertoire was profiled, and TCRdb retains in-frame clones only, with some absent. The repertoire holds 220,000 or so clones, approximately 80% seen once, with about 14% in the top ten. This receptor was identified in a woman in her 30s in good health and CMV-seropositive. The specimen sequenced was PBMCs.

The CDR3 sequence is CASSPGEPADTQYF. CDR3 DNA: TGCGCCAGCAGCCCCGGCGAACCAGCAGATACGCAGTATTTT. V is TRBV5-1 and J is TRBJ2-3, with D unresolved. This CDR3 contains 14 residues. The V end lost 4 bases, the J end lost 4 bases, and 13 bases lay between the germline ends. The germline V gene encodes CDR1 SGHRS and CDR2 YFSETQ.